The text below deals with one T cell receptor (beta chain). Here immunoSEQ multiplex PCR was the method, and the copy in TCRdb shows in-frame clones only, minus some. The table has some 980,000 clones, approximately 80% seen once. This specimen belongs to a study of shared clonotypes between healthy human individuals. The overall study: The plates for each donor numbered three CD4 naive, three CD4 memory, two CD8 naive and one CD8 memory.

Germline V lookup: CDR1 SGHTA, CDR2 FQGNSA. The CDR3 sequence is 14 residues long. V gave up 4 bases and J gave up 7 bases; unmatched junction bases: 5. The rearrangement uses TRBV7-2 and TRBJ2-1; TRBD2 matches 9 bases. The sequencing sample was made of memory CD4+ T cells sorted from blood. Subset: CD45RA-negative fraction. The sequence was obtained from a man between 18 and 29 years old in good health. The CDR3 DNA reads as TGTGCCAGCAGCTCTCAGCGGGGGGATAATGAGCAGTTCTTC. Translated: CASSSQRGDNEQFF.